The T cell receptor beta chain described here comes from a study of untreated major depressive disorder. With 6 bases removed from V and 4 bases from J, the gap between germline ends came to 10 bases. Germline values: CDR1 SNHLY, CDR2 FYNNEI. The CDR3 length is 13 residues. The method was immunoSEQ multiplex PCR; TCRdb's version includes in-frame clones alone and lacks a portion of them. The table shows approximately 20,000 clones, with approximately 89% occurring only once. Concerning this clone: Its target is not known.

Overall study results and limits: Three preselected Vbeta families were the sole sequencing comparisons.

The TCR was taken from a woman in her twenties or thirties in good health. The chain is built from TRBV2 and TRBJ1-5, with D possibly matching TRBD1 (5 bases). Sequencing used CD4+ T cells from PBMCs. This chain's CDR3 is CASSRDVNQPQHF. The CDR3 bases are TGTGCCAGCAGCCGGGACGTAAATCAGCCCCAGCATTTT.